The 23 T cell receptor beta chains below were found in one sample sequenced in a study of blood T cell repertoires in COVID-19. Clones were sequenced by immunoSEQ multiplex PCR, and TCRdb holds only the in-frame ones, with some missing. The table lists around 240,000 clones, 80% to 90% of them singletons. Input material: peripheral blood. The receptors originated from a woman between 35 and 50 years old who had recovered from COVID-19.

The chain joins TRBV4-3 to TRBJ2-1; D is unclear. The V gene's germline CDR1 is LGHNA and CDR2 YSLEER. This CDR3 is 13 amino acids long. V lost 2 bases and J lost 7, with 9 bases in between. As DNA, the CDR3 is TGCGCCAGCAGCCAATTTTTTCGGAATGAGCAGTTCTTC. This codes for CASSQFFRNEQFF.

The chain combines TRBV5-1 with TRBJ1-1; 8 bases map to TRBD1. The CDR3 length is 15 residues. The V segment lost 0 bases and the J segment 3 bases; nucleotides outside the gene matches: 4. CDR1 is SGHRS and CDR2 is YFSETQ in the germline V gene. DNA of the CDR3: TGCGCCAGCAGCTTGGCCACAGGGGGGTACACTGAAGCTTTCTTT. Translation gives CASSLATGGYTEAFF.

The chain combines TRBV7-2 with TRBJ2-1; a possible D gene is TRBD2 (7 bases). The length of the CDR3 is 14 residues. Germline loops: CDR1 SGHTA, CDR2 FQGNSA. The ends were cut back, 3 bases at V and 8 bases at J, with 14 bases in the middle. The CDR3 sequence is CASSFRPGGDEQFF. As DNA, the CDR3 is TGTGCCAGCAGCTTTCGGCCGGGGGGCGATGAGCAGTTCTTC.

The genes are TRBV19 and TRBJ2-1, with 7 bases aligning to TRBD1. The CDR3 has 14 amino acids. Germline trimming cut 4 bases from V and 5 bases from J; bases unmatched to any gene: 5. Germline CDR1 reads LNHDA; CDR2 reads SQIVND (reference sequence). The CDR3 DNA is TGTGCCAGTAGTACGCCGGGACAGAACAATGAGCAGTTCTTC. Residues: CASSTPGQNNEQFF.

The rearrangement uses TRBV11-3 and TRBJ2-7; D might be TRBD1 (6 bases). This CDR3 region has 14 residues. Germline V gene sequence: CDR1 SGHNT, CDR2 YENEEA. The V and J ends lost 5 bases and 1 base respectively, with 12 bases between them. The CDR3 spells CASSARTESYEQYF. In DNA, the CDR3 is TGTGCCAGCAGCGCCCGGACAGAGTCCTACGAGCAGTACTTC.

The rearrangement joins TRBV19 to TRBJ2-5, with 9 bases lining up with TRBD1. This CDR3 contains 16 residues. V dropped 5 bases and J dropped 0; count of bases not matched to a gene: 7. Germline lookup yields CDR1 LNHDA and CDR2 SQIVND (reference sequence). The CDR3 nucleotides are TGTGCCAGTAGTCCTTGGACAGGGGCCGACCAAGAGACCCAGTACTTC. Translation: CASSPWTGADQETQYF.

The J gene is TRBJ2-7, the V gene TRBV11-3, with 9 bases aligning to TRBD1. The V and J ends lost 0 bases and 6 bases, in that order; junction bases with no gene match: 6. The CDR3 is 15 amino acids. CDR1 SGHNT and CDR2 YENEEA come from the germline V gene. CDR3 in amino acids: CASSLDGTGRGEQYF. Written as DNA, the CDR3 is TGTGCCAGCAGCTTAGATGGGACAGGGAGGGGCGAGCAGTACTTC.

This sequence joins TRBV11-3 and TRBJ1-1; tentative D call: TRBD1 (6 bases). The CDR3 contains 15 residues. Germline V gene sequence: CDR1 SGHNT, CDR2 YENEEA. V was trimmed by 1 base and J by 0 bases, leaving 9 bases between them. CDR3 protein: CASSLGTDMNTEAFF. CDR3 DNA sequence: TGTGCCAGCAGCTTAGGGACAGACATGAACACTGAAGCTTTCTTT.

The rearrangement joins TRBV4-3 to TRBJ1-1; a possible D gene is TRBD1 (5 bases). Trimming shortened V by 5 bases and J by 4 bases, and 14 bases separated the two germline ends. Germline V gene sequence: CDR1 LGHNA, CDR2 YSLEER. CDR3 length: 14 amino acids. Here the CDR3 reads CASSLNTGSTEAFF. In DNA form, the CDR3 reads TGCGCCAGCAGCTTAAATACAGGCTCCACTGAAGCTTTCTTT.

This rearrangement joins TRBV2 to TRBJ2-7; 9 positions agree with TRBD1. The CDR3 covers 14 residues. CDR1 SNHLY and CDR2 FYNNEI come from the germline V gene. J was trimmed by 5 bases and V by 7 bases; bases with no gene match: 9. CDR3 coding DNA: TGTGCCAGCAACTTGAGGGACAGGGATGACGAGCAGTACTTC. Protein: CASNLRDRDDEQYF. The whole variable domain, remainder taken from reference TRBV2 and TRBJ2-7, is EPEVTQTPSHQVTQMGQEVILRCVPISNHLYFYWYRQILGQKVEFLVSFYNNEISEKSEIFDDQFSVERPDGSNFTLKIRSTKLEDSAMYFCASNLRDRDDEQYFGPGTRLTVT.

The chain is built from TRBV2 and TRBJ2-2; D gene unclear. Germline values: CDR1 SNHLY, CDR2 FYNNEI. V shed 5 bases and J shed 2 bases, with 6 bases lying between them. This CDR3 contains 13 residues. The CDR3 region is CASSQDNTGELFF. CDR3 DNA: TGTGCCAGCAGTCAGGATAACACCGGGGAGCTGTTTTTT.

This clone appeared a single time. The CDR3 spells CASSLLRGFYEQYF. The DNA of the CDR3 is TGTGCCAGCAGTTTATTACGAGGGTTCTACGAGCAGTACTTC. This chain connects TRBV28 to TRBJ2-7; possible D gene TRBD2, 5 bases. The CDR3 has 14 residues. CDR1 is MDHEN, CDR2 SYDVKM, per germline. Deletions cut 1 base from V and 3 bases from J, with 10 bases between.

The genes are TRBV11-3 and TRBJ1-1; D possibly corresponds to TRBD1 (5 bases). Trimming removed 5 bases from V and 0 bases from J, with 10 bases in between. Germline CDR1 SGHNT, CDR2 YENEEA. The CDR3 runs 14 residues. The CDR3 loop reads CASSVRQMNTEAFF. CDR3 DNA: TGTGCCAGCAGCGTACGACAGATGAACACTGAAGCTTTCTTT.

This rearrangement joins TRBV30 to TRBJ2-3, with 9 bases matching TRBD1. Germline loops: CDR1 GTSNPN, CDR2 SVGIG (reference sequence). V was pared by 2 bases and J by 2 bases, with 11 bases of the junction left unmatched. The CDR3 consists of 17 residues. In nucleotides, the CDR3 is TGTGCCTGGAGTCATTGGGGACAGGGTAGTTCCACAGATACGCAGTATTTT. As protein: CAWSHWGQGSSTDTQYF.

The V and J genes are TRBV5-8 and TRBJ1-3; D unclear. Germline-derived CDR1 and CDR2 are SGHTS and YDEGEE. The V gene lost 0 bases and the J gene lost 2 bases, with 15 bases spanning the gap. This CDR3 has 17 residues. The CDR3: CASSLGGSLGAGNTIYF. The DNA of the CDR3 is TGTGCCAGCAGCTTGGGAGGCAGCCTCGGGGCTGGAAACACCATATATTTT. Variable domain in full (rest from reference TRBV5-8 and TRBJ1-3): EAGVTQSPTHLIKTRGQQATLRCSPISGHTSVYWYQQALGLGLQFLLWYDEGEERNRGNFPPRFSGRQFPNYSSELNVNALELEDSALYLCASSLGGSLGAGNTIYFGEGSWLTVV.

This clone was detected only a few times. The chain joins TRBV5-1 to TRBJ2-1; TRBD2 matches 9 bases. Germline-derived CDR1 and CDR2 are SGHRS and YFSETQ. Trimming took 1 base from V and 8 from J; bases not matched to a gene: 7. The CDR3 runs 15 residues. The DNA of the CDR3 is TGCGCCAGCAGCTTGTCGGCGGGGGGGCCTGATGAGCAGTTCTTC. Translating it yields CASSLSAGGPDEQFF.

This clone was counted once. V gene TRBV4-3 combines with J gene TRBJ1-3; D is ambiguous. The length of the CDR3 is 16 residues. V was pared by 0 bases and J by 0 bases, with 9 bases between. Germline CDR1 LGHNA, CDR2 YSLEER. The chain's CDR3 is CASSQEYAGSGNTIYF. CDR3 sequence (DNA): TGCGCCAGCAGCCAAGAGTATGCAGGCTCTGGAAACACCATATATTTT.

V and J are TRBV3-1 (or the pseudogene TRBV3-2) and TRBJ2-7; D is undetermined. The CDR3 runs to 14 residues. Germline values: CDR1 LGHDT, CDR2 YNNKEL (reference sequence). Trimming cost V 4 bases and J 0 bases, with 10 bases left between them. CDR3 residues: CASSPEAHSYEQYF. In DNA, the CDR3 is TGTGCCAGCAGCCCCGAAGCCCACTCCTACGAGCAGTACTTC.

J is TRBJ2-2 and V is TRBV18, with D possibly matching TRBD2 (5 bases). The germline CDR1 and CDR2 sequences are KGHSH and LQKENI. This CDR3 contains 15 residues. Trimming shortened V by 3 bases and J by 4 bases, and 12 bases separated the two germline ends. In DNA, the CDR3 is TGTGCCAGCTCACCCGACGTGAGGGTCACCGGGGAGCTGTTTTTT. It yields the protein CASSPDVRVTGELFF.

V and J are TRBV20-1 and TRBJ1-1; D remains unclear. Trimming removed 3 bases from V and 7 bases from J, with 9 bases in between. The CDR3 runs 11 residues. CDR1 DFQATT and CDR2 SNEGSKA come from the germline V gene (reference sequence). CDR3 sequence reads: CSASWQFEAFF. CDR3 nucleotide sequence: TGCAGTGCTAGTTGGCAGTTTGAAGCTTTCTTT.

The chain employs TRBV3-1 (or the pseudogene TRBV3-2) and TRBJ1-2; D unclear. The length of the CDR3 is 14 residues. With 0 bases removed from V and 8 bases from J, the gap between germline ends came to 13 bases. Looked up from germline, CDR1 is LGHDT and CDR2 is YNNKEL (reference sequence). The CDR3 reads CASSQDKAREGYTF. DNA of the CDR3: TGTGCCAGCAGCCAAGATAAAGCGAGGGAGGGCTACACCTTC.

The rearrangement links TRBV30 to TRBJ1-5; D is ambiguous. This CDR3 region has 13 residues. With 4 bases removed from V and 4 bases from J, the gap between germline ends came to 11 bases. CDR1 and CDR2 (germline): GTSNPN, SVGIG (reference sequence). CDR3 DNA sequence: TGTGCCTGGAATGGACTGATTAATCAGCCCCAGCATTTT. It is translated as CAWNGLINQPQHF.

The chain links TRBV5-1 to TRBJ2-3; D might be TRBD1 (6 bases). The CDR3 contains 15 residues. Germline CDR1 reads SGHRS; CDR2 reads YFSETQ. Trimming took off 4 bases at V and 2 bases at J, with 14 bases between the two ends. The chain's CDR3 is CASSPTQGLTDTQYF. The CDR3 DNA reads TGCGCCAGCAGCCCTACACAGGGCCTCACAGATACGCAGTATTTT. The full variable domain, rest sourced from reference TRBV5-1 and TRBJ2-3, is KAGVTQTPRYLIKTRGQQVTLSCSPISGHRSVSWYQQTPGQGLQFLFEYFSETQRNKGNFPGRFSGRQFSNSRSEMNVSTLELGDSALYLCASSPTQGLTDTQYFGPGTRLTVL.